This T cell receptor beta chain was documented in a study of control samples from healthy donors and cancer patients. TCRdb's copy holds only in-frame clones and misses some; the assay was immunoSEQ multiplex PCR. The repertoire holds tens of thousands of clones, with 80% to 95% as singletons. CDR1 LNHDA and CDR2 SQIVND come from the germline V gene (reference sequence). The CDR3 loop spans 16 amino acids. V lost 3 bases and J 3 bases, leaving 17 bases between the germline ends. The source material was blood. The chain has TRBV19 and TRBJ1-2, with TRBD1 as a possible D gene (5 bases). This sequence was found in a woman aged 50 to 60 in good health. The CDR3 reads CASSMLKKEGYYGYTF. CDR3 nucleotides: TGTGCCAGTAGTATGTTAAAGAAGGAGGGGTACTATGGCTACACCTTC. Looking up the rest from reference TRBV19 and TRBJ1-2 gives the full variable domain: DGGITQSPKYLFRKEGQNVTLSCEQNLNHDAMYWYRQDPGQGLRLIYYSQIVNDFQKGDIAEGYSVSREKKESFPLTVTSAQKNPTAFYLCASSMLKKEGYYGYTFGSGTRLTVV.